One and the same sample provided the 17 T cell receptor beta chains below, sequenced in a study of Ad26.COV2.S vaccination and SARS-CoV-2 variants. Clones were sequenced by immunoSEQ multiplex PCR, and TCRdb holds only the in-frame ones, with some missing. The data contain 350,000 to 450,000 clones, roughly 90% of them singletons. Indicated treatment: some 20 received Ad26.COV2.S at low or high dose, single or two shots; 5 received placebo; per-sample allocation not given. Day 63 after the first vaccine or placebo injection was the time point for sampling. This specimen was peripheral blood, taken in a trial of Ad26.COV2.S vaccine versus placebo. These receptors were obtained from a person aged 18-65 years who received the Ad26.COV2.S COVID-19 vaccine or a placebo.

The chain recombines TRBV27 with TRBJ1-6; weak D call: TRBD1 (6 bases). Germline V gives CDR1 MNHEY, CDR2 SMNVEV (reference sequence). V lost 9 bases and J lost 6, with 18 bases in between. This CDR3 contains 15 residues. CDR3 sequence reads: CASGTPRESNSPLHF. The CDR3 DNA reads TGTGCCAGTGGGACACCTCGGGAATCTAATTCACCCCTCCACTTT.

This clone was seen only a few times. V and J are TRBV3-1 (or the pseudogene TRBV3-2) and TRBJ2-1; the D is unclear. Germline-derived CDR1 and CDR2 are LGHDT and YNNKEL (reference sequence). This CDR3 has 12 residues. V was cut by 4 bases and J by 5 bases, with 6 bases left in between. CDR3 DNA sequence: TGTGCCAGCAGCCGTACGGACAATGAGCAGTTCTTC. Residues: CASSRTDNEQFF.

The chain employs TRBV6-5 and TRBJ2-7; 9 nucleotides align to TRBD1. The V gene's germline CDR1 is MNHEY and CDR2 SVGAGI. Trimming removed 5 bases from V and 2 bases from J; junction bases left unmatched: 4. The CDR3 has 14 residues. The CDR3 nucleotides read TGTGCCAGCAGTCACGGGACAGGGCCCTACGAGCAGTACTTC. Translation: CASSHGTGPYEQYF.

This clone was seen once. The chain carries TRBV21-1 and TRBJ1-5; TRBD1 is the table's D call, not checked against the DNA. TRBV21-1 is given as a pseudogene. The CDR3 length is 16 residues. The CDR3 sequence: CASSKGGQASNQPQHF. The CDR3 region has the DNA TGTGCCAGCAGCAAAGGGGGACAGGCTAGCAATCAGCCCCAGCATTTT.

J is TRBJ2-3 and V is TRBV19; D is unresolved. CDR1 is LNHDA, CDR2 SQIVND, per germline (reference sequence). The CDR3 consists of 15 residues. The ends were cut back, 5 bases at V and 0 bases at J, with 12 bases in the middle. The CDR3 loop reads CASSLLDDSTDTQYF. The CDR3 bases are TGTGCCAGTAGTCTCCTCGACGATAGCACAGATACGCAGTATTTT.

This chain links TRBV9 with TRBJ2-1; 9 nucleotides agree with TRBD1. Germline trimming cut 3 bases from V and 3 bases from J; bases unmatched to any gene: 7. CDR3 size: 16 residues. Germline-derived CDR1 and CDR2 are SGDLS and YYNGEE. CDR3 in amino acids: CASSEKTGGNYNEQFF. The CDR3 DNA is TGTGCCAGCAGCGAGAAAACAGGGGGCAACTACAATGAGCAGTTCTTC.

J is TRBJ2-1 and V is TRBV28; 7 bases match TRBD2. The CDR3 covers 15 residues. Germline assignment: CDR1 MDHEN and CDR2 SYDVKM. Unmatched junction bases numbered 9, after V lost 5 bases and J lost 5 bases. CDR3 sequence reads: CASSPVRGRHNEQFF. Written as DNA, the CDR3 is TGTGCCAGCAGTCCAGTGCGGGGGAGACACAATGAGCAGTTCTTC.

The chain recombines TRBV5-4 with TRBJ1-2, with TRBD1 identical over 8 bases. The CDR3 consists of 13 residues. Germline assignment: CDR1 SGHNT and CDR2 YYREEE (reference sequence). The junction had 4 bases not matched to a gene; V was cut back by 6 bases and J by 3 bases. The CDR3 coding sequence is TGTGCCAGCACCAAGACAGGGGACTATGGCTACACCTTC. Its protein is CASTKTGDYGYTF.

The rearrangement links TRBV5-1 to TRBJ2-2; 9 positions agree with TRBD1. The trim removed 9 bases at V and 5 bases at J, leaving 8 bases unmatched. CDR1 is SGHRS, CDR2 YFSETQ, per germline. The length of the CDR3 is 14 residues. In DNA form, the CDR3 reads TGCGCCACGACCCGGGACAGGGATACCGGGGAGCTGTTTTTT. Encoded protein: CATTRDRDTGELFF.

The chain has TRBV18 and TRBJ1-6; D unresolved. The germline V and J ends were trimmed by 3 bases and 7 bases, with 10 bases remaining between them. The CDR3 spans 14 residues. CDR1 and CDR2 (germline): KGHSH, LQKENI. CDR3 DNA sequence: TGTGCCAGCTCACCTGGGTCGGGGAATTCACCCCTCCACTTT. Residues: CASSPGSGNSPLHF.

This rearrangement joins TRBV24-1 to TRBJ2-7, with TRBD2 matching over 10 bases. J lost 2 bases, V lost 5 bases, and 8 bases had no gene match. In germline, CDR1 is KGHDR, CDR2 SFDVKD. This CDR3 region has 16 residues. The CDR3 loop reads CATSGRTSGGTYEQYF. The DNA for the CDR3 is TGTGCCACCAGTGGACGGACTAGCGGTGGGACCTACGAGCAGTACTTC.

This clone is a singleton in its sample. The V gene is TRBV29-1, the J gene TRBJ1-1; D uncertain. This CDR3 has 13 amino acids. Trimming pared 5 bases from V and 1 base from J, leaving 11 bases between. Germline V CDR1 and CDR2: SQVTM, ANQGSEA. The CDR3 sequence: CSVSGLRNTEAFF. The CDR3 DNA is TGCAGCGTTTCAGGCTTGCGGAACACTGAAGCTTTCTTT.

This sequence joins TRBV7-8 and TRBJ2-1; D possibly corresponds to TRBD1 (5 bases). Per the germline V gene, CDR1 is SGHVS and CDR2 is FQNEAQ. The CDR3 length is 13 residues. V was shortened by 1 base and J by 6 bases, with 7 bases between the two germline ends. CDR3 sequence (DNA): TGTGCCAGCAGCTTAGGCAGGGTCAATGAGCAGTTCTTC. It specifies CASSLGRVNEQFF.

The table lists this clone with a count of one. J is TRBJ2-7 and V is TRBV19; either TRBD1 or TRBD2 may fit D (7 bases each). Trimming took off 1 base at V and 1 base at J, with 11 bases between the two ends. This CDR3 contains 15 residues. Germline V gene lookup returns CDR1 LNHDA and CDR2 SQIVND (reference sequence). The CDR3 sequence: CASSIAGGQSYEQYF. The CDR3, as DNA: TGTGCCAGTAGTATAGCGGGGGGACAGTCCTACGAGCAGTACTTC.

V is TRBV27 and J is TRBJ2-3, with D unresolved. V was pared by 4 bases and J by 1 base, with 3 bases between. The CDR3 is 12 amino acids. Germline lookup yields CDR1 MNHEY and CDR2 SMNVEV (reference sequence). The CDR3 DNA reads TGTGCCAGCAGTTCCCGCACAGATACGCAGTATTTT. It encodes CASSSRTDTQYF.

V is TRBV11-2 and J is TRBJ2-1; 9 bases are shared with TRBD1. The CDR3 loop spans 15 amino acids. The germline V gene has CDR1 SGHAT and CDR2 FQNNGV. Losses at the gene ends were 5 bases for V and 6 bases for J; bases not matched to a gene: 8. As DNA, the CDR3 is TGTGCCAGCAGCCTGGACAGGGGCAGGGTCAATGAGCAGTTCTTC. Residues: CASSLDRGRVNEQFF.

The DNA of the CDR3 is TGTGCCATCGTCAGGGGGAGTGCCTACGAGCAGTACTTC. This encodes CAIVRGSAYEQYF. The V call is TRBV2, the J call TRBJ2-7; 7 bases are shared with TRBD1. CDR1 is SNHLY, CDR2 FYNNEI, per germline. Trimming at V came to 10 bases and at J to 2 bases, leaving 8 bases not matched to a gene. CDR3 length equals 13 residues.